The rows below give T cell receptor beta chains drawn from one sample of a study of T cell responses to AZD1222 COVID-19 vaccine. Using immunoSEQ multiplex PCR, the repertoire was profiled, and TCRdb retains in-frame clones only, with some absent. The data contain roughly 120,000 clones, roughly nine tenths of them singletons. Sample: peripheral blood, taken on day 0 of AZD1222 vaccination. All receptors come from an adult in good health. Each CDR3 is given with its conserved first and last residue. The D gene is left open where the match is weak. A row's size may be missing; if present it is once, few, many or a size class.

CDR3aa: CASSFREGEGIYF
CDR3nt: TGTGCCAGCAGTTTCAGGGAGGGAGAAGGCATATATTTT
abundance: -
d_gene: -
v_gene: TRBV27
j_gene: TRBJ1-3

CDR3aa: CASSARGQANEKLFF
CDR3nt: TGTGCCAGCAGCGCCAGGGGGCAGGCTAATGAAAAACTGTTTTTT
abundance: -
d_gene: TRBD1
v_gene: TRBV7-9
j_gene: TRBJ1-4

CDR3aa: CASSTRQGVAFF
CDR3nt: TGTGCCAGCAGTACCCGACAGGGAGTAGCTTTCTTT
abundance: -
d_gene: TRBD1
v_gene: TRBV28
j_gene: TRBJ1-1

CDR3aa: CASSLRRLASETQYF
CDR3nt: TGTGCCAGCAGTTTACGCCGACTAGCCTCGGAGACCCAGTACTTC
abundance: few
d_gene: TRBD2
v_gene: TRBV7-8
j_gene: TRBJ2-5

CDR3aa: CASSLGVGARGIQYF
CDR3nt: TGTGCCAGCAGTTTAGGGGTGGGAGCGAGGGGCATTCAGTACTTC
abundance: -
d_gene: -
v_gene: TRBV28
j_gene: TRBJ2-4

CDR3aa: CASSILGSSDTQYF
CDR3nt: TGTGCCAGTAGTATACTCGGATCCTCGGATACGCAGTATTTT
abundance: -
d_gene: -
v_gene: TRBV19
j_gene: TRBJ2-3

CDR3aa: CSSSRQNTEAFF
CDR3nt: TGCAGCTCAAGTCGACAGAACACTGAAGCTTTCTTT
abundance: -
d_gene: -
v_gene: TRBV29-1
j_gene: TRBJ1-1

CDR3aa: CASSLADEQYF
CDR3nt: TGCGCCAGCAGCTTGGCGGACGAGCAGTACTTC
abundance: -
d_gene: -
v_gene: TRBV5-1
j_gene: TRBJ2-7

CDR3aa: CASSPDRGNSYEQYF
CDR3nt: TGTGCCAGCAGCCCGGACAGGGGGAACTCCTACGAGCAGTACTTC
abundance: -
d_gene: TRBD1
v_gene: TRBV3-1/TRBV3-2
j_gene: TRBJ2-7

CDR3aa: CASSPFTTYEQYF
CDR3nt: TGTGCCAGCAGCCCCTTCACGACCTACGAGCAGTACTTC
abundance: -
d_gene: -
v_gene: TRBV11-2
j_gene: TRBJ2-7

CDR3aa: CASSPGRNYEQYF
CDR3nt: TGTGCCAGCAGCCCAGGGAGGAACTACGAGCAGTACTTC
abundance: few
d_gene: -
v_gene: TRBV27
j_gene: TRBJ2-7

CDR3aa: CASRQWSDRSYEQYF
CDR3nt: TGTGCCAGCAGGCAGTGGTCCGACAGGTCCTACGAGCAGTACTTC
abundance: -
d_gene: -
v_gene: TRBV28
j_gene: TRBJ2-7

CDR3aa: CAISPGTGTYEQYF
CDR3nt: TGTGCCATCAGTCCCGGGACAGGGACCTACGAGCAGTACTTC
abundance: many
d_gene: TRBD1
v_gene: TRBV10-3
j_gene: TRBJ2-7

CDR3aa: CASSQDQNIREQFF
CDR3nt: TGTGCCAGCAGCCAAGATCAGAATATTCGTGAGCAGTTCTTC
abundance: -
d_gene: -
v_gene: TRBV4-2
j_gene: TRBJ2-1

CDR3aa: CASSIGTGIDTQYF
CDR3nt: TGTGCCAGTAGTATAGGGACAGGGATAGATACGCAGTATTTT
abundance: -
d_gene: TRBD1
v_gene: TRBV19
j_gene: TRBJ2-3

CDR3aa: CASSPTYRAAGELFF
CDR3nt: TGTGCCAGCTCACCAACTTATAGGGCGGCCGGGGAGCTGTTTTTT
abundance: -
d_gene: -
v_gene: TRBV18
j_gene: TRBJ2-2

CDR3aa: CASSFRAGFDGELFF
CDR3nt: TGTGCCAGCAGCTTCCGTGCGGGGTTTGACGGGGAGCTGTTTTTT
abundance: -
d_gene: -
v_gene: TRBV11-2
j_gene: TRBJ2-2

CDR3aa: CASREGQARNEKLFF
CDR3nt: TGTGCCAGCAGAGAGGGACAGGCGCGTAATGAAAAACTGTTTTTT
abundance: -
d_gene: TRBD1
v_gene: TRBV6-5
j_gene: TRBJ1-4

CDR3aa: CASSGSSYNSPLHF
CDR3nt: TGTGCCAGCAGTGGGAGCTCCTATAATTCACCCCTCCACTTT
abundance: -
d_gene: -
v_gene: TRBV28
j_gene: TRBJ1-6

CDR3aa: CSVDSGWGANEQFF
CDR3nt: TGCAGCGTTGATTCAGGTTGGGGGGCCAATGAGCAGTTCTTC
abundance: -
d_gene: -
v_gene: TRBV29-1
j_gene: TRBJ2-1

CDR3aa: CSASISGNTIYF
CDR3nt: TGCAGCGCGTCTATCTCTGGAAACACCATATATTTT
abundance: -
d_gene: -
v_gene: TRBV29-1
j_gene: TRBJ1-3

CDR3aa: CAISERDRGYEQYF
CDR3nt: TGTGCCATCAGTGAACGGGACAGGGGCTACGAGCAGTACTTC
abundance: -
d_gene: TRBD1
v_gene: TRBV10-3
j_gene: TRBJ2-7

CDR3aa: CASSRDGEKLFF
CDR3nt: TGTGCCAGCAGTAGGGATGGGGAAAAACTGTTTTTT
abundance: -
d_gene: -
v_gene: TRBV6-5
j_gene: TRBJ1-4

CDR3aa: CASSLYDTQYF
CDR3nt: TGTGCCAGCAGTTTATATGATACGCAGTATTTT
abundance: -
d_gene: -
v_gene: TRBV28
j_gene: TRBJ2-3

CDR3aa: CASSFASGQGGYGQYF
CDR3nt: TGTGCCAGCAGCTTTGCCTCCGGGCAGGGAGGGTATGGGCAGTACTTC
abundance: once
d_gene: TRBD2
v_gene: TRBV7-9
j_gene: TRBJ2-7

CDR3aa: CASRRQGAVADGYTF
CDR3nt: TGTGCCAGCAGGCGGCAGGGTGCCGTGGCCGATGGCTACACCTTC
abundance: -
d_gene: -
v_gene: TRBV2
j_gene: TRBJ1-2

CDR3aa: CASSGNEKLFF
CDR3nt: TGTGCCAGTTCCGGTAATGAAAAACTGTTTTTT
abundance: -
d_gene: -
v_gene: TRBV19
j_gene: TRBJ1-4

CDR3aa: CASSSPAERGFRETQYF
CDR3nt: TGTGCCAGCAGCTCCCCAGCGGAGAGGGGGTTCCGAGAGACCCAGTACTTC
abundance: few
d_gene: -
v_gene: TRBV12-1
j_gene: TRBJ2-5

CDR3aa: CASSPGQNLQPQHF
CDR3nt: TGTGCCAGTAGTCCGGGACAGAACCTTCAACCCCAGCATTTT
abundance: once
d_gene: TRBD1
v_gene: TRBV19
j_gene: TRBJ1-5

CDR3aa: CASSYRSNTEAFF
CDR3nt: TGTGCCAGCAGTTATAGGTCGAACACTGAAGCTTTCTTT
abundance: few
d_gene: -
v_gene: TRBV6-2/TRBV6-3
j_gene: TRBJ1-1

CDR3aa: CSAKRNTEAFF
CDR3nt: TGCAGTGCTAAGAGAAACACTGAAGCTTTCTTT
abundance: -
d_gene: -
v_gene: TRBV20-1
j_gene: TRBJ1-1

CDR3aa: CASSVYSSGNTIYF
CDR3nt: TGTGCCAGCAGCGTATATAGCTCTGGAAACACCATATATTTT
abundance: -
d_gene: -
v_gene: TRBV9
j_gene: TRBJ1-3

CDR3aa: CASRSLNQPQHF
CDR3nt: TGTGCCAGCAGATCACTCAATCAGCCCCAGCATTTT
abundance: -
d_gene: -
v_gene: TRBV28
j_gene: TRBJ1-5

CDR3aa: CASSSQNLDTQYF
CDR3nt: TGTGCCAGCTCATCCCAGAATCTCGATACGCAGTATTTT
abundance: -
d_gene: -
v_gene: TRBV18
j_gene: TRBJ2-3

CDR3aa: CASSSASVSEQYF
CDR3nt: TGTGCCAGCAGCTCTGCTTCCGTATCCGAGCAGTACTTC
abundance: once
d_gene: -
v_gene: TRBV7-9
j_gene: TRBJ2-7

CDR3aa: CASSYGVGRNEQFF
CDR3nt: TGTGCCAGCAGTTACGGGGTAGGCCGGAATGAGCAGTTCTTC
abundance: -
d_gene: -
v_gene: TRBV6-6
j_gene: TRBJ2-1

CDR3aa: CASSYPIGGTEAFF
CDR3nt: TGTGCCAGCAGTTACCCCATCGGGGGGACTGAAGCTTTCTTT
abundance: -
d_gene: -
v_gene: TRBV6-6
j_gene: TRBJ1-1

CDR3aa: CASSLGQGGEYEQYF
CDR3nt: TGCGCCAGCAGCTTGGGGCAGGGGGGAGAGTACGAGCAGTACTTC
abundance: -
d_gene: -
v_gene: TRBV5-1
j_gene: TRBJ2-7

CDR3aa: CASSQDVGTMNTEAFF
CDR3nt: TGCGCCAGCAGCCAAGACGTCGGAACAATGAACACTGAAGCTTTCTTT
abundance: -
d_gene: -
v_gene: TRBV4-3
j_gene: TRBJ1-1

CDR3aa: CASSGTESSYEQYF
CDR3nt: TGCGCCAGCAGTGGTACAGAAAGTTCCTACGAGCAGTACTTC
abundance: -
d_gene: -
v_gene: TRBV10-2
j_gene: TRBJ2-7

CDR3aa: CASKGQGNNSPLHF
CDR3nt: TGTGCCAGCAAAGGACAGGGCAATAATTCACCCCTCCACTTT
abundance: -
d_gene: TRBD1
v_gene: TRBV6-5
j_gene: TRBJ1-6

CDR3aa: CASRKPPGSYEQYF
CDR3nt: TGTGCCAGTAGAAAGCCCCCAGGCTCCTACGAGCAGTACTTC
abundance: -
d_gene: -
v_gene: TRBV19
j_gene: TRBJ2-7

CDR3aa: CASSSSRDSYEQYF
CDR3nt: TGTGCCAGCAGCTCGTCCCGGGACAGTTACGAGCAGTACTTC
abundance: -
d_gene: TRBD1
v_gene: TRBV7-2
j_gene: TRBJ2-7

CDR3aa: CASSSVQGFGNTIYF
CDR3nt: TGTGCCAGCAGTTCTGTACAGGGATTTGGAAACACCATATATTTT
abundance: -
d_gene: -
v_gene: TRBV28
j_gene: TRBJ1-3

CDR3aa: CSVVSQGSNQPQHF
CDR3nt: TGCAGCGTTGTCAGCCAGGGTAGCAATCAGCCCCAGCATTTT
abundance: -
d_gene: -
v_gene: TRBV29-1
j_gene: TRBJ1-5

CDR3aa: CASTLGAGNTIYF
CDR3nt: TGCGCCAGCACACTGGGCGCTGGAAACACCATATATTTT
abundance: large
d_gene: -
v_gene: TRBV10-1
j_gene: TRBJ1-3